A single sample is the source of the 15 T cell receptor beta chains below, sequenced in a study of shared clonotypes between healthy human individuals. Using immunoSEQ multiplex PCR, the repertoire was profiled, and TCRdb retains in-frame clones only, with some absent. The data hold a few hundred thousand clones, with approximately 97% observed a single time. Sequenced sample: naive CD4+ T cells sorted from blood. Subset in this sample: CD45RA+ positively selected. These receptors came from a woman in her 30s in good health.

The CDR3 DNA sequence: TGTGCCAGCAGTGAACGAGGGATCGGAGGTGAGCAGTTCTTC. Protein sequence: CASSERGIGGEQFF. This chain connects TRBV6-4 to TRBJ2-1; D is possibly TRBD2 (5 bases). Looked up from germline, CDR1 is MRHNA and CDR2 is SNTAGT. V lost 3 bases to trimming and J lost 9 bases, with 15 bases between them. The length of the CDR3 is 14 residues.

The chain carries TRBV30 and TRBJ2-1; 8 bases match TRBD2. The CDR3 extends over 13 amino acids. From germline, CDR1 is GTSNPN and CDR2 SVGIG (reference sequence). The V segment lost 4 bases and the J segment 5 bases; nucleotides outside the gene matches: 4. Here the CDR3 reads CAWTGLEHNEQFF. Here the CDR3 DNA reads TGTGCCTGGACGGGACTAGAACACAATGAGCAGTTCTTC.

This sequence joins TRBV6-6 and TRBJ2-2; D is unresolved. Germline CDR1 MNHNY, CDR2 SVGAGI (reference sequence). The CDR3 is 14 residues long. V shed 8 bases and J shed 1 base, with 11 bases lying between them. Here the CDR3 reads CASCSILNTGELFF. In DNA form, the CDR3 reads TGTGCCAGCTGTTCCATTTTGAACACCGGGGAGCTGTTTTTT.

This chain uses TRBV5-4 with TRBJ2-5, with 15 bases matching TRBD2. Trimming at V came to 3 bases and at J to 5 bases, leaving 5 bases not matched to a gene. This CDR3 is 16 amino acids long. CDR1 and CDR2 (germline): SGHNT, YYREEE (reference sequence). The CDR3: CASSSGLAGGMETQYF. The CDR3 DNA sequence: TGTGCCAGCAGCTCGGGACTAGCGGGAGGCATGGAGACCCAGTACTTC.

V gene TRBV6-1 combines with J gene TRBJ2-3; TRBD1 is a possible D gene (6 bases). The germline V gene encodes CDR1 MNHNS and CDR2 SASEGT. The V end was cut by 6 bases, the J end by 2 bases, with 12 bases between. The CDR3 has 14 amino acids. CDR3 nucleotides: TGTGCCAGCAGGAGAGGACAGACCACAGATACGCAGTATTTT. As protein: CASRRGQTTDTQYF.

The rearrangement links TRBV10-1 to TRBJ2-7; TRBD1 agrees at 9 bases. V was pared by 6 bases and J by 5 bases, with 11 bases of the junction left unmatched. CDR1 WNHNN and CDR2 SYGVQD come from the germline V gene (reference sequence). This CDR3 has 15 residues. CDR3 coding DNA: TGCGCCAGCAGCGCTACCGGGACAGGGTTCCACGAGCAGTACTTC. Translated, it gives CASSATGTGFHEQYF.

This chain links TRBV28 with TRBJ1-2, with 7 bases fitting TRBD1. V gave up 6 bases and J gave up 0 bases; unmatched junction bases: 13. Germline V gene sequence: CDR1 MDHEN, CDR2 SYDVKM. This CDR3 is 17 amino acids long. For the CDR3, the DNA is TGTGCCAGCAGATTTATGGCCCGCCAGGGGGCTAACTATGGCTACACCTTC. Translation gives CASRFMARQGANYGYTF.

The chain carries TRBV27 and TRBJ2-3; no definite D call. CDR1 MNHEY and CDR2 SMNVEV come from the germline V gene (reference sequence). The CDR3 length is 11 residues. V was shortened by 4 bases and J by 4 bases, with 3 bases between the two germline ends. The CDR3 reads CASSWADTQYF. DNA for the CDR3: TGTGCCAGCAGTTGGGCAGATACGCAGTATTTT.

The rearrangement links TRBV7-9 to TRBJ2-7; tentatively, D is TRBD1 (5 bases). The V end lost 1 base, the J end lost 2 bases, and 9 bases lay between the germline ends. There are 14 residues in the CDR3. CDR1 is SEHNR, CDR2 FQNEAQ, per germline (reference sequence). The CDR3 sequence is CASSLGVDTYEQYF. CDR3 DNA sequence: TGTGCCAGCAGCTTAGGGGTGGACACCTACGAGCAGTACTTC.

The CDR3: CASSPTGKPAYEQYF. CDR3 DNA: TGTGCCAGCAGCCCTACAGGAAAACCAGCCTACGAGCAGTACTTC. V gene TRBV28 combines with J gene TRBJ2-7; maybe TRBD1 (5 bases). Per germline, CDR1 MDHEN and CDR2 SYDVKM. Between the trimmed V and J ends, which lost 6 bases and 2 bases, there was a span of 17 bases. CDR3 size: 15 residues.

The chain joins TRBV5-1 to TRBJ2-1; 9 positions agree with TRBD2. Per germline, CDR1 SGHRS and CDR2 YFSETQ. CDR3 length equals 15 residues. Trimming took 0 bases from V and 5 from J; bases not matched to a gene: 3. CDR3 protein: CASSLVLAGNNEQFF. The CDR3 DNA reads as TGCGCCAGCAGCTTGGTTCTAGCGGGAAACAATGAGCAGTTCTTC.

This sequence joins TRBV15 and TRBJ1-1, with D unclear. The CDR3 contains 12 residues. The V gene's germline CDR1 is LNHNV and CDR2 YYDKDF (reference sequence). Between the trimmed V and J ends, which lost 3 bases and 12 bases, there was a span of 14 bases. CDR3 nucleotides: TGTGCCACCAGCAGTGGCCTCCAGGTGCCTTTCTTT. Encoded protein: CATSSGLQVPFF.

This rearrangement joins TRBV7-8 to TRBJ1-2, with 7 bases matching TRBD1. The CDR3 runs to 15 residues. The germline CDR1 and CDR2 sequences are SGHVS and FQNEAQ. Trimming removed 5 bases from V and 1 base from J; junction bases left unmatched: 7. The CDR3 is CASSGRQGFNYGYTF. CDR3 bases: TGTGCCAGCAGCGGACGACAGGGATTTAACTATGGCTACACCTTC.

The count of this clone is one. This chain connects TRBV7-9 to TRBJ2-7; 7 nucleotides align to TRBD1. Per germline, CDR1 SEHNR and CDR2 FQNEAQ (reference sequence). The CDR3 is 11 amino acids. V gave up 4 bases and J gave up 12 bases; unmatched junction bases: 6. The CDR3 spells CASSSRDSRYF. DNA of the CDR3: TGTGCCAGCAGCTCCAGGGACAGTCGGTACTTC.

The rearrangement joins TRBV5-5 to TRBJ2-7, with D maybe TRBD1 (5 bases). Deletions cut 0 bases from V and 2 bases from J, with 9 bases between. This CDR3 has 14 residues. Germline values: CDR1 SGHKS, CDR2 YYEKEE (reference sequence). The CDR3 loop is CASSLDRITYEQYF. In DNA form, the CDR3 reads TGTGCCAGCAGCTTGGACAGGATTACCTACGAGCAGTACTTC.